The 29 T cell receptor beta chains given below trace back to one sample, sequenced in a study of T cells of healthy individuals. TCRdb itself ran the 5' RACE reads through MiXCR, one entry per CDR3 protein. The sample records tens of thousands of distinct CDR3 sequences, roughly 15% being singletons. All receptors come from a human donor in good health.

The table lists this clonotype with many counts. This chain joins TRBV7-9 and TRBJ2-7; 8 bases align to TRBD2. The trim removed 4 bases at V and 4 bases at J, leaving 9 bases unmatched. Germline loops: CDR1 SEHNR, CDR2 FQNEAQ (reference sequence). This CDR3 is 15 amino acids long. CDR3 in DNA: TGTGCCAGCAGCTCGGGAGGGAGTCTCGTTTACGAGCAGTACTTC. The encoded protein is CASSSGGSLVYEQYF.

This clonotype has a handful of counts. The chain employs TRBV5-1 and TRBJ2-3; D gene ambiguous. There are 16 residues in the CDR3. The V end lost 0 bases, the J end lost 2 bases, and 13 bases lay between the germline ends. From germline, CDR1 is SGHRS and CDR2 YFSETQ. The DNA for the CDR3 is TGCGCCAGCAGCTTGGAGGCTAGTTTTTTCACAGATACGCAGTATTTT. It yields the protein CASSLEASFFTDTQYF. The complete variable domain, with remaining parts taken from reference TRBV5-1 and TRBJ2-3, reads KAGVTQTPRYLIKTRGQQVTLSCSPISGHRSVSWYQQTPGQGLQFLFEYFSETQRNKGNFPGRFSGRQFSNSRSEMNVSTLELGDSALYLCASSLEASFFTDTQYFGPGTRLTVL.

This clonotype was detected many times. V usage is TRBV4-1 and J usage is TRBJ1-6; D is unresolved. This CDR3 has 12 amino acids. Germline loops: CDR1 MGHRA, CDR2 YSYEKL. The germline V and J ends were trimmed by 5 bases and 10 bases, with 9 bases remaining between them. The CDR3 reads CASSLDGSPLHF. Written as DNA, the CDR3 is TGCGCCAGCAGCTTAGACGGATCACCCCTCCACTTT.

This clonotype was seen at least ten times. The chain combines TRBV7-3 with TRBJ2-1, with 9 nucleotides matching TRBD2. With V trimmed by 5 bases and J by 10 bases, 9 bases remained unmatched. The CDR3 loop spans 14 amino acids. Germline loops: CDR1 SGHTA, CDR2 FQGTGA. The CDR3 loop is CASSERGALGEQFF. As DNA, the CDR3 is TGTGCCAGCAGCGAGCGGGGGGCCCTAGGGGAGCAGTTCTTC.

The chain recombines TRBV5-1 with TRBJ2-7; TRBD2 is a possible D gene (5 bases). From germline, CDR1 is SGHRS and CDR2 YFSETQ. This CDR3 contains 12 residues. V lost 4 bases, J lost 3 bases, and 8 bases lay in between. CDR3 loop: CASSVGVYEQYF. CDR3 bases: TGCGCCAGCAGCGTCGGGGTCTACGAGCAGTACTTC. Supplemented by reference TRBV5-1 and TRBJ2-7, the full variable domain reads KAGVTQTPRYLIKTRGQQVTLSCSPISGHRSVSWYQQTPGQGLQFLFEYFSETQRNKGNFPGRFSGRQFSNSRSEMNVSTLELGDSALYLCASSVGVYEQYFGPGTRLTVT.

The chain recombines TRBV12-3 or TRBV12-4 with TRBJ2-1; D may match TRBD1 or TRBD2 (5 bases each). The CDR3 covers 13 residues. V was cut by 3 bases and J by 6 bases, with 9 bases left in between. CDR3 region: CASSLGEGNEQFF. The CDR3, as DNA: TGTGCCAGCAGTTTGGGGGAAGGCAATGAGCAGTTCTTC.

This CDR3 reads CASSTGTGGVSEAFF. The CDR3 DNA follows: TGTGCCAGCAGTACTGGGACAGGGGGCGTCTCTGAAGCTTTCTTT. The rearrangement links TRBV28 to TRBJ1-1, with 12 nucleotides matching TRBD1. The CDR3 runs 15 residues. Germline V lookup: CDR1 MDHEN, CDR2 SYDVKM. Trimming cost V 5 bases and J 6 bases; bases outside gene matches: 7. Complete variable domain (other parts from reference TRBV28 and TRBJ1-1): DVKVTQSSRYLVKRTGEKVFLECVQDMDHENMFWYRQDPGLGLRLIYFSYDVKMKEKGDIPEGYSVSREKKERFSLILESASTNQTSMYLCASSTGTGGVSEAFFGQGTRLTVV.

This chain uses TRBV20-1 with TRBJ1-5; no definite D call. V gave up 0 bases and J gave up 2 bases, with 11 bases separating them. The germline gives CDR1 DFQATT, CDR2 SNEGSKA (reference sequence). The CDR3 has 15 residues. The CDR3 protein is CSAREGFLGNQPQHF. The CDR3 coding sequence is TGCAGTGCTAGAGAGGGGTTTTTGGGCAATCAGCCCCAGCATTTT.

There are many counts of this clonotype. The rearrangement joins TRBV5-4 to TRBJ2-7; 9 bases are a match to TRBD2. Germline V lookup: CDR1 SGHNT, CDR2 YYREEE (reference sequence). CDR3 size: 14 residues. Trimming removed 2 bases from V and 0 bases from J; junction bases left unmatched: 0. The chain's CDR3 is CASSFSGSSYEQYF. The CDR3 DNA sequence: TGTGCCAGCAGCTTTAGCGGGAGCTCCTACGAGCAGTACTTC.

The chain joins TRBV29-1 to TRBJ2-3; D is possibly TRBD2 (6 bases). The V end was cut by 4 bases, the J end by 2 bases, with 19 bases between. Germline CDR1 is SQVTM and CDR2 is ANQGSEA. The CDR3 extends over 16 amino acids. The CDR3, as DNA: TGCAGCGTTGGGGCCCGGGCCGGCGGGGCCACAGATACGCAGTATTTT. Its translation: CSVGARAGGATDTQYF.

This clonotype was found a few times. The chain combines TRBV6-1 with TRBJ2-1; 7 nucleotides line up with TRBD2. With V trimmed by 4 bases and J by 7 bases, 7 bases remained unmatched. There are 14 residues in the CDR3. Per the germline V gene, CDR1 is MNHNS and CDR2 is SASEGT. In DNA form, the CDR3 reads TGTGCCAGCAGTGTGGCGGGAGCGGCAAATGAGCAGTTCTTC. Its translation is CASSVAGAANEQFF.

This chain connects TRBV2 to TRBJ1-5; D is uncertain. Germline V gene lookup returns CDR1 SNHLY and CDR2 FYNNEI. The germline V and J ends were trimmed by 5 bases and 1 base, with 6 bases remaining between them. This CDR3 spans 13 amino acids. CDR3 nucleotides: TGTGCCAGCAGTTGGAACAGCAATCAGCCCCAGCATTTT. Translation gives CASSWNSNQPQHF.

This chain joins TRBV28 and TRBJ2-1, with D maybe TRBD1 (5 bases). V lost 2 bases and J lost 0, with 11 bases in between. The CDR3 consists of 16 residues. The germline V gene has CDR1 MDHEN and CDR2 SYDVKM. DNA of the CDR3: TGTGCCAGCAGTTTAGTTGGGGCCAGCTCCTACAATGAGCAGTTCTTC. Its translation: CASSLVGASSYNEQFF. The full variable domain, its missing parts supplied by reference TRBV28 and TRBJ2-1, is DVKVTQSSRYLVKRTGEKVFLECVQDMDHENMFWYRQDPGLGLRLIYFSYDVKMKEKGDIPEGYSVSREKKERFSLILESASTNQTSMYLCASSLVGASSYNEQFFGPGTRLTVL.

The V and J genes are TRBV2 and TRBJ1-1; 9 bases map to TRBD1. Per germline, CDR1 SNHLY and CDR2 FYNNEI. CDR3 length equals 18 residues. J was trimmed by 3 bases and V by 10 bases; bases with no gene match: 21. CDR3 DNA sequence: TGTGCCATCCCCCCCCGGTTCACCGGGACAGGGTCGGACACTGAAGCTTTCTTT. Protein product: CAIPPRFTGTGSDTEAFF. Variable domain in full (rest from reference TRBV2 and TRBJ1-1): EPEVTQTPSHQVTQMGQEVILRCVPISNHLYFYWYRQILGQKVEFLVSFYNNEISEKSEIFDDQFSVERPDGSNFTLKIRSTKLEDSAMYFCAIPPRFTGTGSDTEAFFGQGTRLTVV.

The chain joins TRBV28 to TRBJ1-2, with a possible D match to TRBD1 (5 bases). CDR1 and CDR2 (germline): MDHEN, SYDVKM. Trimming removed 2 bases at V and 7 bases at J, with 14 bases between. The CDR3 is 14 amino acids. This CDR3 is CASSLPGPPGGYTF. The CDR3 DNA is TGTGCCAGCAGTTTACCAGGGCCCCCCGGTGGCTACACCTTC.

This clonotype showed up many times. The V call is TRBV29-1, the J call TRBJ2-3; 8 nucleotides line up with TRBD1. V was clipped by 7 bases and J by 3 bases; unmatched bases: 9. CDR1 is SQVTM and CDR2 is ANQGSEA in the germline V gene. The CDR3 extends over 14 amino acids. In DNA form, the CDR3 reads TGCAGCGCGTGGAAGGACAGGGAAACAGATACGCAGTATTTT. It encodes CSAWKDRETDTQYF.

This clonotype was detected a few times. J is TRBJ2-3 and V is TRBV10-2; unclear D gene. The CDR3 runs 12 residues. In germline, CDR1 is WSHSY, CDR2 SAAADI. V lost 6 bases and J lost 2, with 6 bases in between. CDR3 coding DNA: TGCGCCAGCAGACCAGTCACAGATACGCAGTATTTT. Protein sequence: CASRPVTDTQYF.

This clonotype is categorized as medium-sized. The chain joins TRBV4-3 to TRBJ2-1; 15 bases fit TRBD2. CDR1 is LGHNA, CDR2 YSLEER, per germline. Trimming took 5 bases from V and 5 from J; bases not matched to a gene: 7. The CDR3 has 17 amino acids. In DNA, the CDR3 is TGCGCCAGCAGCTTCGGGACTAGCGGGAGGCGAAACAATGAGCAGTTCTTC. Translating gives CASSFGTSGRRNNEQFF.

This clonotype was observed a handful of times. This chain connects TRBV12-3 or TRBV12-4 to TRBJ1-1, with D possibly TRBD1 on 5 matching bases. The V gene lost 6 bases and the J gene lost 3 bases, with 5 bases spanning the gap. This CDR3 has 11 residues. CDR3 amino acids: CASRGDTEAFF. CDR3 sequence (DNA): TGTGCCAGCAGGGGGGACACTGAAGCTTTCTTT.

This clonotype showed up many times. The chain combines TRBV4-1 with TRBJ1-1; tentative D call: TRBD1 (6 bases). Germline CDR1 and CDR2: MGHRA and YSYEKL. This CDR3 comprises 13 residues. Trimming pared 5 bases from V and 1 base from J, leaving 8 bases between. The CDR3 is CASSIGGNTEAFF. The CDR3 coding sequence is TGCGCCAGCAGCATAGGGGGGAACACTGAAGCTTTCTTT.

Many counts were recorded for this clonotype. This sequence joins TRBV12-3 or TRBV12-4 and TRBJ1-1; TRBD1 might be the D (6 bases). The V gene lost 6 bases and the J gene lost 1 base, with 12 bases spanning the gap. The CDR3 totals 14 residues. The CDR3 loop is CASSYLTGNTEAFF. For the CDR3, the DNA is TGTGCCAGCAGCTACCTGACAGGGAACACTGAAGCTTTCTTT.

This clonotype showed up many times. The genes are TRBV29-1 and TRBJ1-3, with unresolved D. V dropped 7 bases and J dropped 4 bases, with 17 bases sitting between them. CDR3 length equals 14 residues. CDR1 and CDR2 from the germline V gene are SQVTM and ANQGSEA. This CDR3 is CSAHEPLKGNTIYF. The CDR3 bases are TGCAGCGCCCATGAACCTTTGAAGGGAAACACCATATATTTT.

The chain recombines TRBV24-1 with TRBJ2-2, with a weak D call TRBD1 (5 bases). V was trimmed by 7 bases and J by 5 bases, leaving 10 bases between them. The CDR3 runs 13 residues. Germline CDR1 and CDR2: KGHDR and SFDVKD. CDR3 coding DNA: TGTGCCACCAGCGATCCAGGGACCGGGGAGCTGTTTTTT. Protein sequence: CATSDPGTGELFF.

In this sample, this clonotype turned up many times. The CDR3 protein is CASSSNPRLAGGKSNEQFF. In DNA form, the CDR3 reads TGTGCCAGCAGCTCCAATCCCAGACTAGCGGGGGGTAAATCCAATGAGCAGTTCTTC. The genes are TRBV9 and TRBJ2-1; 13 nucleotides agree with TRBD2. In germline, CDR1 is SGDLS, CDR2 YYNGEE. V lost 4 bases and J lost 6; bases outside the gene matches: 16. The CDR3 consists of 19 residues.

This clonotype was picked up a small number of times. The V gene is TRBV5-5, the J gene TRBJ2-6; maybe TRBD2 (7 bases). In germline, CDR1 is SGHKS, CDR2 YYEKEE (reference sequence). V was cut by 1 base and J by 4 bases, with 15 bases left in between. The CDR3 runs 17 residues. CDR3 nucleotides: TGTGCCAGCAGCTTGTCTGGGGGGGCGTCCGGGGCCAACGTCCTGACTTTC. Its protein product is CASSLSGGASGANVLTF.

Sample share makes this clonotype medium-sized. V gene TRBV12-3 or TRBV12-4 combines with J gene TRBJ1-2; 7 bases fit TRBD1. CDR3 length: 11 amino acids. Losses at the gene ends were 7 bases for V and 10 bases for J; bases not matched to a gene: 6. This chain's CDR3 is CASTQGTDYTF. CDR3 sequence (DNA): TGTGCCAGCACCCAAGGGACAGACTACACCTTC.

This clonotype was seen more than once but under ten times. The chain recombines TRBV29-1 with TRBJ1-1; 7 bases align to TRBD1. Trimming took 5 bases from V and 5 from J; bases not matched to a gene: 8. The CDR3 is 13 amino acids. CDR1 is SQVTM and CDR2 is ANQGSEA in the germline V gene. CDR3 in DNA: TGCAGCGTTTCTGGACAGGCGAGAACTGAAGCTTTCTTT. Translating gives CSVSGQARTEAFF.

The rearrangement links TRBV20-1 to TRBJ1-1; D perhaps matches TRBD1 (5 bases). Trimming cost V 3 bases and J 7 bases, with 21 bases left between them. The CDR3 has 15 amino acids. The germline gives CDR1 DFQATT, CDR2 SNEGSKA (reference sequence). CDR3 residues: CSASGGTISLDEAFF. CDR3 bases: TGCAGTGCTAGCGGGGGGACCATTTCCCTTGATGAAGCTTTCTTT.

This rearrangement joins TRBV10-3 to TRBJ2-2; 7 bases line up with TRBD2. V was clipped by 3 bases and J by 10 bases; unmatched bases: 11. The germline gives CDR1 ENHRY, CDR2 SYGVKD. This CDR3 is built from 15 residues. In nucleotides, the CDR3 is TGTGCCATCAGTGACCTAGCGGTGGTGGGGGAGGAGCTGTTTTTT. This sequence encodes CAISDLAVVGEELFF.